Following are 31 T cell receptor beta chains from one sample sequenced in a study of tumor-infiltrating lymphocytes in glioblastoma multiforme (dated by TCRdb to about 2017). TCRdb lists the instrument as Illumina HiSeq 2500. TCRB libraries were built from RNA via three nested multiplex PCR rounds using a modified ARM-PCR protocol with multiple V-beta primers and a C-beta primer. TCRdb reanalyzed the raw reads on its own, using fastp at Q25 for trimming and MiXCR for clone calling, and kept in-frame beta chains. Rows with a matching CDR3 protein are joined into one entry that keeps the most common DNA and genes. The table for this sample lists around 9,300 distinct CDR3 sequences; 74% of them were counted only once. About three quarters of the sample lies in the top ten. The sample consisted of brain tumor tissue. Receptors originate from a male donor with glioblastoma.

The rearrangement joins TRBV30 to TRBJ2-1; D is undetermined. Trimming removed 5 bases from V and 3 bases from J, with 11 bases in between. This CDR3 comprises 13 residues. Germline V gives CDR1 GTSNPN, CDR2 SVGIG (reference sequence). The CDR3 coding sequence is TGTGCCTGGGACCTCAATGGCTACAATGAGCAGTTCTTC. Translated, it gives CAWDLNGYNEQFF. Variable domain in full (rest from reference TRBV30 and TRBJ2-1): SQTIHQWPATLVQPVGSPLSLECTVEGTSNPNLYWYRQAAGRGLQLLFYSVGIGQISSEVPQNLSASRPQDRQFILSSKKLLLSDSGFYLCAWDLNGYNEQFFGPGTRLTVL.

The V gene is TRBV7-9, the J gene TRBJ2-7; possibly TRBD2 for D (6 bases). This CDR3 contains 13 residues. From germline, CDR1 is SEHNR and CDR2 FQNEAQ (reference sequence). Trimming cost V 8 bases and J 3 bases, with 14 bases left between them. As DNA, the CDR3 is TGTGCCAGCTCTGGGGCGGGAAGCTACGAGCAGTACTTC. It yields the protein CASSGAGSYEQYF.

Note on this clonotype: One end of the junction varies from germline; a read error may be responsible. The chain is built from TRBV11-2 and TRBJ2-1; D possibly corresponds to TRBD2 (5 bases). The CDR3 is 15 amino acids. Germline CDR1 reads SGHAT; CDR2 reads FQNNGV. CDR3 bases: TGTGCCGGCAGCTTAGATCGGGATACCATCAATGAGCAGTTCTTC. Protein product: CAGSLDRDTINEQFF.

This clonotype appeared a single time. The DNA is left out, because the CDR3 cannot be placed on it with certainty; the CDR3 is given as TCRdb lists it. The chain joins TRBV20-1 to TRBJ1-2; TRBD1 was called by the table and not checked on the DNA. Looked up from germline, CDR1 is DFQATT and CDR2 is SNEGSKA (reference sequence). The length of the CDR3 is 14 amino acids, counting both ends. CDR3 sequence: CSVRRDSVYYGCTF.

Turning to this clonotype: A read error may produce the germline difference seen at one junction end. This CDR3 reads CASIPSFGQWLAVNNGELFF. CDR3 DNA sequence: TGTGCCAGCATCCCCTCATTCGGCCAATGGCTAGCGGTAAACAACGGGGAGCTGTTTTTT. V is TRBV11-2 and J is TRBJ2-2, with 7 bases lining up with TRBD2. The length of the CDR3 is 20 residues. The germline gives CDR1 SGHAT, CDR2 FQNNGV.

The genes are TRBV6-6 and TRBJ1-4, with D perhaps matching TRBD1 (5 bases). Looked up from germline, CDR1 is MNHNY and CDR2 is SVGAGI (reference sequence). The length of the CDR3 is 13 residues. V lost 0 bases and J lost 6, with 5 bases in between. The CDR3 coding sequence is TGTGCCAGCAGTTACTCGGGACATGAAAAACTGTTTTTT. Its translation: CASSYSGHEKLFF.

This clonotype was seen a single time. The chain uses TRBV7-9 and TRBJ2-3; maybe TRBD2 (5 bases). Germline lookup yields CDR1 SEHNR and CDR2 FQNEAQ (reference sequence). CDR3 length: 16 amino acids. The V end was cut by 3 bases, the J end by 5 bases, with 18 bases between. CDR3 DNA sequence: TGTGCCAGCAGCTTGCTTAGTGCGGGCGGTGGAGATACGCAGTATTTT. Translating it yields CASSLLSAGGGDTQYF.

This clonotype has only a few counts. The chain carries TRBV11-1 and TRBJ1-2; D may be TRBD1 (5 bases). This CDR3 region has 13 residues. V was cut by 4 bases and J by 10 bases, with 16 bases left in between. Germline loops: CDR1 SGHAT, CDR2 FQDESV (reference sequence). The CDR3 region has the DNA TGTGCCAGCAGCTGGGGCGGGACGGATGTCTACACCTTC. Translated, it gives CASSWGGTDVYTF.

In this sample, this clonotype turned up once. This sequence may be a read error, since a much larger clone differs from it by one base. The chain uses TRBV20-1 and TRBJ2-1; 8 nucleotides agree with TRBD2. The CDR3 runs to 14 residues. Germline CDR1 and CDR2: DFQATT and SNEGSKA (reference sequence). V gave up 5 bases and J gave up 3 bases; unmatched junction bases: 6. CDR3 DNA sequence: TGCAGTGCTCGGAGCGGGGGACTCTACAATGAGCAGTTCTTC. Residues: CSARSGGLYNEQFF.

This clonotype was counted at least ten times. CDR3 nucleotides: TGTGCCAGCAGTGGCCAGGGGAGGGCTGAAGCTTTCTTT. Translated: CASSGQGRAEAFF. The chain joins TRBV2 to TRBJ1-1, with D maybe TRBD1 (6 bases). CDR1 and CDR2 (germline): SNHLY, FYNNEI. V dropped 4 bases and J dropped 6 bases, with 12 bases sitting between them. The CDR3 is 13 residues long.

The chain combines TRBV29-1 with TRBJ2-5; D might be TRBD2 (5 bases). Trimming cost V 5 bases and J 5 bases, with 12 bases left between them. Germline-derived CDR1 and CDR2 are SQVTM and ANQGSEA. There are 12 residues in the CDR3. The CDR3 is CSVPSRGETQYF. CDR3 bases: TGCAGCGTTCCTTCTCGAGGGGAGACCCAGTACTTC.

The chain links TRBV5-4 to TRBJ2-1; 10 bases are a match to TRBD2. The CDR3 extends over 15 amino acids. Losses at the gene ends were 4 bases for V and 4 bases for J; bases not matched to a gene: 5. CDR1 is SGHNT and CDR2 is YYREEE in the germline V gene (reference sequence). This chain's CDR3 is CASSAGLALYNEQFF. CDR3 DNA sequence: TGTGCCAGCAGCGCGGGACTAGCGTTGTACAATGAGCAGTTCTTC.

The CDR3 is CASTSSFGQGLAVNTGEPFF. In nucleotides, the CDR3 is TGTGCCAGCACCTCCTCATTCGGCCAAGGGCTAGCGGTAAACACCGGGGAACCGTTTTTT. The chain is built from TRBV11-2 and TRBJ2-2; 7 positions match TRBD2. Germline-derived CDR1 and CDR2 are SGHAT and FQNNGV. After removal of 7 bases from V and 16 bases from J, the junction contained 36 bases not matched to a gene. This CDR3 has 20 amino acids.

A word on this clonotype: Likely a read error: the CDR3 ends without its conserved phenylalanine or tryptophan. The chain employs TRBV12-3 or TRBV12-4 and TRBJ1-1, with unresolved D. The length of the CDR3 is 11 residues. For the CDR3, the DNA is TGTGACAGCACCTTCGGACTTGAAGCTTTCCTT. It is translated as CDSTFGLEAFL.

The chain employs TRBV29-1 and TRBJ1-2; 7 bases match TRBD1. From germline, CDR1 is SQVTM and CDR2 ANQGSEA. The CDR3 length is 11 residues. The junction had 4 bases not matched to a gene; V was cut back by 4 bases and J by 8 bases. CDR3 sequence: CSVVGGPGYTF. The CDR3 region has the DNA TGCAGCGTTGTAGGGGGCCCCGGCTACACCTTC.

The V and J genes are TRBV20-1 and TRBJ2-1, with D possibly matching TRBD2 (6 bases). This CDR3 region has 15 residues. Germline V CDR1 and CDR2: DFQATT, SNEGSKA (reference sequence). The V end lost 4 bases, the J end lost 6 bases, and 19 bases lay between the germline ends. The CDR3, as DNA: TGCAGTGCTACAAGACTAGAGGTGGGAGGCAATGAGCAGTTCTTC. This codes for CSATRLEVGGNEQFF.

V usage is TRBV29-1 and J usage is TRBJ2-1; a weak D match, TRBD2 (7 bases). CDR1 and CDR2 (germline): SQVTM, ANQGSEA. The CDR3 sequence is 14 residues long. Trimming removed 5 bases from V and 8 bases from J, with 19 bases in between. The CDR3 loop reads CSVFVAGAGYEQFF. As DNA, the CDR3 is TGCAGCGTTTTTGTTGCGGGGGCGGGGTATGAGCAGTTCTTC.

In the case of this clonotype: Being one base from a much bigger clone, this may be a read error. This chain links TRBV10-3 with TRBJ2-1; 7 nucleotides agree with TRBD2. The germline CDR1 and CDR2 sequences are ENHRY and SYGVKD. This CDR3 is 16 amino acids long. The CDR3 DNA sequence: TGTGCCATCGGTGAGTGGGACTACATGTCCTACAATGAGCAGTTCTTC. It encodes CAIGEWDYMSYNEQFF.

The rearrangement uses TRBV5-6 and TRBJ2-3; D is unclear. The CDR3 spans 14 residues. The V end lost 5 bases, the J end lost 6 bases, and 16 bases lay between the germline ends. Germline loops: CDR1 SGHDT, CDR2 YYEEEE. CDR3: CASRLQGLADTQYF. CDR3 bases: TGTGCCAGCAGGCTTCAAGGGTTGGCGGATACGCAGTATTTT.

The V gene is TRBV20-1, the J gene TRBJ2-3; the match to TRBD2 covers 13 bases. CDR3 size: 20 residues. The V and J ends lost 5 bases and 0 bases, in that order; junction bases with no gene match: 17. Per the germline V gene, CDR1 is DFQATT and CDR2 is SNEGSKA (reference sequence). The CDR3 region has the DNA TGCAGTGCTGGTCGCCCCGCACTAGCGGGAGGGCCTAGTAGCACAGATACGCAGTATTTT. It encodes CSAGRPALAGGPSSTDTQYF.

This rearrangement joins TRBV5-4 to TRBJ2-7, with D possibly TRBD2 on 5 matching bases. CDR1 is SGHNT, CDR2 YYREEE, per germline (reference sequence). Trimming took 0 bases from V and 2 from J, leaving 12 bases between them. The CDR3 is 15 residues long. The CDR3: CASSLGGSRTYEQYF. The CDR3 DNA follows: TGTGCCAGCAGCTTGGGAGGGAGCCGTACCTACGAGCAGTACTTC.

The V and J genes are TRBV12-3 or TRBV12-4 and TRBJ2-5; possibly TRBD2 for D (5 bases). Trimming took off 0 bases at V and 4 bases at J, with 12 bases between the two ends. This CDR3 has 15 amino acids. The CDR3 DNA sequence: TGTGCCAGCAGTTTAGCTGGGTCGGCGGGAGAGACCCAGTACTTC. Amino acid sequence: CASSLAGSAGETQYF.

V and J are TRBV11-2 and TRBJ2-5, with 10 nucleotides matching TRBD1. Germline V CDR1 and CDR2: SGHAT, FQNNGV. V was pared by 5 bases and J by 5 bases, with 5 bases of the junction left unmatched. The CDR3 loop spans 14 amino acids. The CDR3 sequence is CASSLTGGHETQYF. The CDR3 region has the DNA TGTGCCAGCAGCCTGACAGGGGGCCACGAGACCCAGTACTTC.

Note on this clonotype: A junction boundary mismatches the germline segment, possibly from a read error. The CDR3 reads CASSSRAHYGANVLAF. CDR3 nucleotide sequence: TGTGCCAGCAGCTCTAGGGCCCACTATGGGGCCAACGTCCTGGCTTTC. V is TRBV11-2 and J is TRBJ2-6; a weak D match, TRBD1 (5 bases). The germline gives CDR1 SGHAT, CDR2 FQNNGV. The CDR3 length is 16 residues.

The V and J genes are TRBV29-1 and TRBJ2-4; 8 bases line up with TRBD1. This CDR3 region has 12 residues. The V gene's germline CDR1 is SQVTM and CDR2 ANQGSEA. The trim removed 6 bases at V and 5 bases at J, leaving 3 bases unmatched. The CDR3 DNA reads as TGCAGCGTCGACAGGGGCCAAAACATTCAGTACTTC. Translated: CSVDRGQNIQYF.

J is TRBJ2-5 and V is TRBV25-1; 9 nucleotides agree with TRBD2. Per the germline V gene, CDR1 is MGHDK and CDR2 is SYGVNS. This CDR3 contains 15 residues. The J segment lost 1 base and the V segment lost 2 bases, leaving 2 bases of the junction unmatched. Here the CDR3 DNA reads TGTGCCAGCAGTGAAGGGACTAGCAGCCAAGAGACCCAGTACTTC. Its translation: CASSEGTSSQETQYF. Full variable domain (missing parts from reference TRBV25-1 and TRBJ2-5): EADIYQTPRYLVIGTGKKITLECSQTMGHDKMYWYQQDPGMELHLIHYSYGVNSTEKGDLSSESTVSRIRTEHFPLTLESARPSHTSQYLCASSEGTSSQETQYFGPGTRLLVL.

The chain combines TRBV20-1 with TRBJ2-5; 9 nucleotides line up with TRBD2. The CDR3 is 13 residues long. Germline CDR1 DFQATT, CDR2 SNEGSKA (reference sequence). The J segment lost 4 bases and the V segment lost 7 bases, leaving 7 bases of the junction unmatched. As DNA, the CDR3 is TGCAGTGTTACTCCGACTAGCGGAGAGACCCAGTACTTC. This translates into CSVTPTSGETQYF.

The genes are TRBV20-1 and TRBJ2-3; D gene ambiguous. This CDR3 region has 11 residues. Trimming shortened V by 0 bases and J by 8 bases, and 6 bases separated the two germline ends. Germline V lookup: CDR1 DFQATT, CDR2 SNEGSKA (reference sequence). CDR3 sequence reads: CSARDLSTQYF. The CDR3 DNA reads as TGCAGTGCTAGAGATTTGAGTACGCAGTATTTT.

The chain joins TRBV6-1 to TRBJ1-4, with TRBD1 matching 9 bases. V trimming: 2 bases; J trimming: 8 bases; junction bases outside the gene matches: 3. Germline V lookup: CDR1 MNHNS, CDR2 SASEGT. CDR3 length equals 14 residues. CDR3 residues: CASSETGTGEKLFF. CDR3 coding DNA: TGTGCCAGCAGTGAAACCGGGACAGGGGAAAAACTGTTTTTT.

The chain recombines TRBV6-2 or TRBV6-3 with TRBJ2-7, with a possible D match to TRBD2 (6 bases). The CDR3 extends over 14 amino acids. Germline V lookup: CDR1 MNHEY, CDR2 SVGEGT. Trimming pared 2 bases from V and 2 bases from J, leaving 10 bases between. CDR3 DNA sequence: TGTGCCAGCAGTTACGGCGGGATCACCTACGAGCAGTACTTC. It translates to CASSYGGITYEQYF.

Notes on this clonotype: A junction boundary mismatches the germline segment, possibly from a read error. The V gene is TRBV20-1, the J gene TRBJ1-5; 9 bases align to TRBD1. Germline V CDR1 and CDR2: DFQATT, SNEGSKA (reference sequence). The CDR3 is 15 residues long. CDR3 bases: TGCAGTGCCAGAGGTGGGACAGGGAACAATCAGCCCCAGCATTTT. As protein: CSARGGTGNNQPQHF.